A selection of T cell receptor beta chains follows, all from one sample in a study of OX40 agonist ivuxolimab in advanced cancers. Data came from immunoSEQ multiplex PCR; TCRdb stores just in-frame clones and leaves some out. Here the sample spans around 45,000 clones, about 80% being singletons. The sample in question was CD4+ or CD8+ T cells sorted from blood, obtained in a trial of the OX40 agonist ivuxolimab. The origin of the receptors is an adult with an advanced solid tumor such as melanoma, head and neck, liver or kidney cancer. Each CDR3 is given with its conserved first and last residue. The order of the fields is D gene, J gene, V gene, CDR3 length, clone size, CDR3 DNA, CDR3 protein. A D gene is named only where the DNA matches it firmly. Clone size is given for some rows only: seen once, a few or many times, or a class if the clone is expanded.

- TRBJ2-5 TRBV28 16 - TGTGCCAGCAGCTTTCTTGGGACTGGGACGCAAGAGACCCAGTACTTC CASSFLGTGTQETQYF
TRBD2 TRBJ2-1 TRBV10-1 16 - TGCGCCAGCAGTGAGCGGGGGACTAGCAGGGGGAATGAGCAGTTCTTC CASSERGTSRGNEQFF
TRBD2 TRBJ2-2 TRBV7-2 16 few TGTGCCAGCAGCTTGACTAGCGGGAGCGGTACCGGGGAGCTGTTTTTT CASSLTSGSGTGELFF
- TRBJ2-7 TRBV5-1 13 few TGCGCCAGCAGCCTGGACATTCTGGGCGAGCAGTACTTC CASSLDILGEQYF
- TRBJ2-3 TRBV7-9 11 - TGTGCCAGCAGCTTAAAAGATACGCAGTATTTT CASSLKDTQYF
- TRBJ2-2 TRBV28 14 - TGTGCCAGCACCTTCCGGCAGCACACCGGGGAGCTGTTTTTT CASTFRQHTGELFF
TRBD1 TRBJ2-3 TRBV7-2 13 once TGTGCCAGCAGTGACAGGGTATCAGATACGCAGTATTTT CASSDRVSDTQYF
- TRBJ2-7 TRBV10-3 13 - TGTGCCATCTCAAGGGACATATTGGGCGAGCAGTACTTC CAISRDILGEQYF
- TRBJ1-1 TRBV7-2 13 few TGTGCCAGCCTAGGACCCCCCGGCACTGAAGCTTTCTTT CASLGPPGTEAFF
TRBD1 TRBJ1-2 TRBV28 17 - TGTGCCAGCCTCAGAGGAAGACCGGGACAGCGGCTTTCGAGCTACACCTTC CASLRGRPGQRLSSYTF
- TRBJ2-7 TRBV6-6 14 - TGTGCCAGCAGTTACCCGGGCACTTCCTACGAGCAGTACTTC CASSYPGTSYEQYF